This is a list of T cell receptor beta chains from one sample in a study of cytomegalovirus exposure and HLA in healthy donors. Libraries were prepared by immunoSEQ multiplex PCR; TCRdb keeps only in-frame clonotypes and omits some of them. The sample consists of about 120,000 clones, approximately 65% of them appearing once. The source material was PBMCs. All receptors derive from a man aged 18 to 35 in good health and CMV-seronegative. Both conserved end residues are part of each CDR3. Each record gives: J gene, V gene, D gene, clone size, CDR3 DNA, CDR3 protein. The D gene is left open where the match is weak. Clone size is given for some rows only: seen once, a few or many times, or a class if the clone is expanded.

>TRBJ2-7|TRBV13|.|.
TGTGCCAGCAGCCTACGCGGGCCTTGGGCCTACGAGCAGTACTTC
CASSLRGPWAYEQYF
>TRBJ2-3|TRBV5-6|.|.
TGTGCCAGCAGCTTGGCAGGGGCCCCCGCTGATACGCAGTATTTT
CASSLAGAPADTQYF
>TRBJ2-6|TRBV9|TRBD1|.
TGTGCCAGCAGCGCCCTCGGACAGGAGAAATCTGGGGCCAACGTCCTGACTTTC
CASSALGQEKSGANVLTF
>TRBJ2-7|TRBV5-1|TRBD1|.
TGCGCCAGCAGCTTGGGGGGGGACAGGGGGTACCACGAGCAGTACTTC
CASSLGGDRGYHEQYF
>TRBJ2-6|TRBV19|.|.
TGTGCCAGTAGTTGGTCAGGGGATAGGGCCAACGTCCTGACTTTC
CASSWSGDRANVLTF
>TRBJ2-7|TRBV9|.|few
TGTGCCAGCAGCATCAGAGGGGAGGCCTCCTACGAGCAGTACTTC
CASSIRGEASYEQYF
>TRBJ2-7|TRBV19|.|.
TGTGCCAGTAGTATGTGGGGGCCCTCCATCTCCTACGAGCAGTACTTC
CASSMWGPSISYEQYF
>TRBJ1-3|TRBV19|.|.
TGTGCCAGGGCGACGGGGGGTCACTCTGGAAACACCATATATTTT
CARATGGHSGNTIYF
>TRBJ2-1|TRBV4-2|TRBD2|.
TGTGCCAGCAGCCTATTCGGGGTAATGCGGGGGGGGTACAATGAGCAGTTCTTC
CASSLFGVMRGGYNEQFF
>TRBJ2-7|TRBV10-2|.|.
TGCGCCAGCAGTGGTAGATGGAGGGGGCCGTACGAGCAGTACTTC
CASSGRWRGPYEQYF
>TRBJ2-1|TRBV10-3|TRBD1|few
TGTGCCATCAGCCTTGGGACAGGGGTTAGTGAGCAGTTCTTC
CAISLGTGVSEQFF
>TRBJ1-1|TRBV14|TRBD1|.
TGTGCCAGCGCCGGACAGGGAAAGTATCGAGCTTTCTTT
CASAGQGKYRAFF
>TRBJ1-1|TRBV14|.|.
TGTGCCAGCAGCCAAGAAACAAGGAACACTGAAGCTTTCTTT
CASSQETRNTEAFF
>TRBJ2-5|TRBV7-9|TRBD2|.
TGTGCCAGCAACTTTAAAACTAGCGGGAGGAGCCAAGAGACCCAGTACTTC
CASNFKTSGRSQETQYF
>TRBJ2-2|TRBV19|.|.
TGTGCCAGTAGTGCGCAGCGTTCCAGGGTCCCCGGGGAGCTGTTTTTT
CASSAQRSRVPGELFF
>TRBJ2-3|TRBV5-4|TRBD2|.
TGTGCCAGCAGCTTGGGGGGACTAGGCAATCCAGATACGCAGTATTTT
CASSLGGLGNPDTQYF
>TRBJ2-3|TRBV9|.|once
TGTGCCAGCAGCTTCCTAGCCACAGATACGCAGTATTTT
CASSFLATDTQYF
>TRBJ2-7|TRBV5-4|TRBD1|once
TGTGCCAGCAGCTTGGGCCAGGGGGCTACGTACGAGCAGTACTTC
CASSLGQGATYEQYF
>TRBJ1-4|TRBV29-1|.|few
TGCAGCGTTCGCGGACAGAGTCTTAATGAAAAACTGTTTTTT
CSVRGQSLNEKLFF
>TRBJ2-2|TRBV7-6|.|.
TGTGCCAGCAGCCTTCTCTCCGGGGAGCTGTTTTTT
CASSLLSGELFF
>TRBJ1-4|TRBV11-1|.|.
TGTGCCAGCAGCTTTGGGCAGGAAAAACTGTTTTTT
CASSFGQEKLFF
>TRBJ2-5|TRBV10-1|TRBD2|.
TGCGCCAGCATGGGACTAGCGGGAGTACGGGAGACCCAGTACTTC
CASMGLAGVRETQYF
>TRBJ2-1|TRBV2|TRBD2|.
TGTGCCAGCAGTGGTTTAGGACTAGCGGGGCTTAAATCCTACAATGAGCAGTTCTTC
CASSGLGLAGLKSYNEQFF
>TRBJ1-3|TRBV10-3|.|few
TGTGCCATCACTATAGGAAACACCATATATTTT
CAITIGNTIYF
>TRBJ2-5|TRBV29-1|.|.
TGCAGCGTTTTGGCAGACCAAGAGACCCAGTACTTC
CSVLADQETQYF
>TRBJ2-7|TRBV5-1|.|.
TGCGCCAGCAGTCTAACCCTCTACGAGCAGTACTTC
CASSLTLYEQYF
>TRBJ2-7|TRBV19|TRBD2|few
TGTGCCAGTAGTCTGGGACTAGCGGGAGCCCCCTACGAGCAGTACTTC
CASSLGLAGAPYEQYF
>TRBJ2-7|TRBV19|.|.
TGTGCCAGTAGTATAACTGGACAACCAACCTACGAGCAGTACTTC
CASSITGQPTYEQYF
>TRBJ2-5|TRBV18|.|.
TGTGCCAGCTCACCGGGGCGGGGACACCAAGAGACCCAGTACTTC
CASSPGRGHQETQYF
>TRBJ1-5|TRBV19|.|.
TGTGCCAGTGGCCCAGGTTTCTTGTATCAGCCCCAGCATTTT
CASGPGFLYQPQHF
>TRBJ2-1|TRBV27|.|.
TGTGCCAGCAGGCCCGGAGACGGGGGCTACAATGAGCAGTTCTTC
CASRPGDGGYNEQFF
>TRBJ2-1|TRBV29-1|TRBD2|.
TGCAGCGTTGGAACCAGGGGTAGCGGGAGGGCCGGCTCCTACAATGAGCAGTTCTTC
CSVGTRGSGRAGSYNEQFF
>TRBJ2-5|TRBV19|TRBD2|.
TGTGCCAGCAAAAGACTAGCGGGAGTGGGCGAGACCCAGTACTTC
CASKRLAGVGETQYF
>TRBJ2-1|TRBV6-5|TRBD2|.
TGTGCCAGCAGTTTAGCGGGATACGAGCAGTTCTTC
CASSLAGYEQFF
>TRBJ1-2|TRBV6-1|TRBD1|.
TGTGCCAGCAGCCCGGACAGGGGCAGCTATGGCTACACCTTC
CASSPDRGSYGYTF
>TRBJ2-3|TRBV13|TRBD2|.
TGTGCCAGCAGCTCTCGACTAGCGGGACGCCCAGATACGCAGTATTTT
CASSSRLAGRPDTQYF
>TRBJ2-7|TRBV11-3|TRBD2|.
TGTGCCAGCAGCTTAGCTAGCGGGACTTACGAGCAGTACTTC
CASSLASGTYEQYF
>TRBJ2-2|TRBV7-6|.|.
TGTGCCAACGAGGCGAACACCGGGGAGCTGTTTTTT
CANEANTGELFF
>TRBJ2-7|TRBV5-5|.|.
TGTGCCAGCAACCAACCCGCAGAACACTACGAGCAGTACTTC
CASNQPAEHYEQYF
>TRBJ2-7|TRBV9|TRBD2|few
TGTGCCAGCAGCGATCTAGCGGACCCCTACGAGCAGTACTTC
CASSDLADPYEQYF
>TRBJ1-3|TRBV9|.|.
TGTGCCAGCAGCCCGCGGAGCGACTCTGGAAACACCATATATTTT
CASSPRSDSGNTIYF
>TRBJ2-1|TRBV11-2|TRBD1|.
TGTGCCAGCAGCTTCCCGGGACAGGGGTACAATGAGCAGTTCTTC
CASSFPGQGYNEQFF
>TRBJ2-7|TRBV6-5|.|.
TGTGCCAGCAGTTTTAATGGAGGCGAGCAGTACTTC
CASSFNGGEQYF
>TRBJ1-3|TRBV18|.|once
TGTGCCAGCTCAAGGGCAGGGCCTGGAAACACCATATATTTT
CASSRAGPGNTIYF